This entry lists 20 T cell receptor beta chains sequenced from one sample in a study of CD8+ T cells in alopecia areata. RNA, once extracted, was reverse transcribed into cDNA for use as the sequencing template. The table came from immunoSEQ multiplex PCR; TCRdb's copy has only in-frame clones and leaves some out. The sample contains some 110,000 clones, about 61% of which appear only once. Treatment described: oral pan-JAK inhibitor, 5-10 mg twice daily. The sample was CD8+ T cells sorted from blood, taken at week 4, from a patient treated with tofacitinib. The receptor source for this set is a human donor with alopecia areata.

The rearrangement links TRBV18 to TRBJ1-1, with 7 bases that match TRBD1. Germline values: CDR1 KGHSH, CDR2 LQKENI. The CDR3 runs to 20 residues. The J segment lost 3 bases and the V segment lost 3 bases, leaving 22 bases of the junction unmatched. The CDR3 is CASSPTGTAGGMKGHTEAFF. The CDR3 bases are TGTGCCAGCTCACCGACCGGGACAGCGGGCGGGATGAAAGGACACACTGAAGCTTTCTTT.

Only a few counts were recorded for this clone. The J gene is TRBJ2-7, the V gene TRBV29-1; a possible D gene is TRBD2 (7 bases). The V gene's germline CDR1 is SQVTM and CDR2 ANQGSEA. The CDR3 has 14 amino acids. Between the trimmed V and J ends, which lost 7 bases and 0 bases, there was a span of 16 bases. The CDR3 DNA is TGCAGCGGCCAAACGGGGGGCATCTCCTACGAGCAGTACTTC. It is translated as CSGQTGGISYEQYF.

The chain has TRBV29-1 and TRBJ1-2, with D possibly TRBD1 on 5 matching bases. Looked up from germline, CDR1 is SQVTM and CDR2 is ANQGSEA. Trimming left V 5 bases short and J 2 bases short, with 9 bases between. The CDR3 runs to 12 residues. The CDR3 here is CSVQAGNYGYTF. The CDR3 DNA is TGCAGCGTTCAGGCAGGGAACTATGGCTACACCTTC.

The J gene is TRBJ1-2, the V gene TRBV27, with TRBD1 as a possible D gene (6 bases). Deletions cut 5 bases from V and 6 bases from J, with 16 bases between. Per the germline V gene, CDR1 is MNHEY and CDR2 is SMNVEV (reference sequence). CDR3 size: 14 residues. CDR3 DNA: TGTGCCAGCAGTCCCGAGGGGGGGGGCGATGGCTACACCTTC. This codes for CASSPEGGGDGYTF.

This clone has a handful of counts. The CDR3, as DNA: TGCGCCAGCAGCCAAGATCTAAGGGGGACCCCCTACGAGCAGTACTTC. This translates into CASSQDLRGTPYEQYF. The rearrangement links TRBV4-1 to TRBJ2-7; D perhaps matches TRBD1 (6 bases). CDR3 size: 16 residues. Germline CDR1 reads MGHRA; CDR2 reads YSYEKL. V lost 0 bases and J 2 bases, leaving 14 bases between the germline ends.

This clone was counted only a few times. This chain joins TRBV27 and TRBJ2-3, with a weak D call TRBD1 (7 bases). V lost 4 bases to trimming and J lost 2 bases, with 13 bases between them. CDR3 length equals 15 residues. Germline lookup yields CDR1 MNHEY and CDR2 SMNVEV (reference sequence). CDR3 region: CASSSRDSYTDTQYF. The CDR3 DNA sequence: TGTGCCAGCAGTTCGCGGGACAGCTACACAGATACGCAGTATTTT.

This chain connects TRBV29-1 to TRBJ2-1, with TRBD1 identical over 7 bases. This CDR3 region has 13 residues. Trimming removed 8 bases from V and 7 bases from J; junction bases left unmatched: 11. Germline loops: CDR1 SQVTM, CDR2 ANQGSEA. The CDR3 bases are TGCAGCCTGTGGGGACAGACCTGGAATGAGCAGTTCTTC. Translation: CSLWGQTWNEQFF.

V gene TRBV29-1 combines with J gene TRBJ2-1; D is ambiguous. V lost 7 bases, J lost 2 bases, and 3 bases lay in between. Germline CDR1 reads SQVTM; CDR2 reads ANQGSEA. This CDR3 region has 10 residues. The CDR3 here is CSGAYNEQFF. The CDR3, as DNA: TGCAGCGGCGCCTACAATGAGCAGTTCTTC.

The CDR3 spells CASSSGQGWGQETQYF. CDR3 DNA: TGTGCCAGCAGCAGCGGACAGGGATGGGGCCAAGAGACCCAGTACTTC. The gene calls are TRBV5-4 and TRBJ2-5; 8 bases fit TRBD1. The germline gives CDR1 SGHNT, CDR2 YYREEE (reference sequence). This CDR3 is 16 amino acids long. J gave up 1 base and V 4 bases, and 9 bases lay outside the gene matches. The variable domain in full, completed from reference TRBV5-4 and TRBJ2-5, reads ETGVTQSPTHLIKTRGQQVTLRCSSQSGHNTVSWYQQALGQGPQFIFQYYREEENGRGNFPPRFSGLQFPNYSSELNVNALELDDSALYLCASSSGQGWGQETQYFGPGTRLLVL.

Details on this clone: The same CDR3 is also encoded by other DNA sequences in this sample. This CDR3 reads CSVVLSTDTQYF. CDR3 DNA sequence: TGCAGCGTTGTTCTTAGCACAGATACGCAGTATTTT. V is TRBV29-1 and J is TRBJ2-3, with unresolved D. The germline CDR1 and CDR2 sequences are SQVTM and ANQGSEA. The CDR3 contains 12 residues. V dropped 4 bases and J dropped 0 bases, with 5 bases sitting between them.

This clone came up a few times. V and J are TRBV29-1 and TRBJ2-7; D remains ambiguous. This CDR3 is built from 12 residues. Between the trimmed V and J ends, which lost 3 bases and 3 bases, there was a span of 9 bases. Germline V gene sequence: CDR1 SQVTM, CDR2 ANQGSEA. CDR3 DNA: TGCAGCGTTGATCATGGCAACTACGAGCAGTACTTC. Protein sequence: CSVDHGNYEQYF.

This clone has a handful of counts. This chain links TRBV7-9 with TRBJ2-7, with D perhaps TRBD1 (6 bases). Germline V gives CDR1 SEHNR, CDR2 FQNEAQ (reference sequence). This CDR3 is 13 amino acids long. V was cut by 2 bases and J by 2 bases, with 7 bases left in between. The CDR3 bases are TGTGCCAGCAGCTTAAGGGACACCTACGAGCAGTACTTC. Translation gives CASSLRDTYEQYF.

The chain combines TRBV29-1 with TRBJ2-6; no clear D. This CDR3 comprises 15 residues. With 4 bases removed from V and 0 bases from J, the gap between germline ends came to 10 bases. The germline V gene encodes CDR1 SQVTM and CDR2 ANQGSEA. CDR3 amino acids: CSVAGGISGANVLTF. CDR3 bases: TGCAGCGTTGCTGGCGGAATCTCTGGGGCCAACGTCCTGACTTTC.

The DNA of the CDR3 is TGTGCCTGGGGAAGGACTATCCTCGAGCAGTACTTC. Translation: CAWGRTILEQYF. The gene calls are TRBV30 and TRBJ2-7, with a tentative D call TRBD2 (6 bases). V shed 5 bases and J shed 6 bases, with 14 bases lying between them. This CDR3 is built from 12 residues. Per the germline V gene, CDR1 is GTSNPN and CDR2 is SVGIG (reference sequence).

The V call is TRBV27, the J call TRBJ2-2; 9 nucleotides line up with TRBD1. The germline V gene has CDR1 MNHEY and CDR2 SMNVEV (reference sequence). This CDR3 comprises 15 residues. V shed 5 bases, J shed 6 bases, and the junction held 7 bases outside the gene matches. In DNA, the CDR3 is TGTGCCAGCAGTGGGACAGGGCCCGGCTCCGGGGAGCTGTTTTTT. Residues: CASSGTGPGSGELFF.

V gene TRBV15 combines with J gene TRBJ1-2, with TRBD1 matching 9 bases. The CDR3 length is 13 residues. Germline CDR1 LNHNV, CDR2 YYDKDF (reference sequence). After removal of 5 bases from V and 6 bases from J, the junction contained 4 bases not matched to a gene. The chain's CDR3 is CATSETGGNGYTF. The CDR3 coding sequence is TGTGCCACCAGCGAGACAGGGGGAAATGGCTACACCTTC.

This chain connects TRBV29-1 to TRBJ1-2, with D possibly matching TRBD1 (5 bases). V lost 4 bases and J 2 bases, leaving 17 bases between the germline ends. Germline lookup yields CDR1 SQVTM and CDR2 ANQGSEA. There are 15 residues in the CDR3. CDR3 DNA sequence: TGCAGCGTTGGGGGCCCCGGGACGGACAACTATGGCTACACCTTC. Translated, it gives CSVGGPGTDNYGYTF. The full variable domain, in which reference TRBV29-1 and TRBJ1-2 provide the parts outside the CDR3, is SAVISQKPSRDICQRGTSLTIQCQVDSQVTMMFWYRQQPGQSLTLIATANQGSEATYESGFVIDKFPISRPNLTFSTLTVSNMSPEDSSIYLCSVGGPGTDNYGYTFGSGTRLTVV.

The rearrangement links TRBV20-1 to TRBJ1-2; no clear D. The germline CDR1 and CDR2 sequences are DFQATT and SNEGSKA (reference sequence). V was trimmed by 6 bases and J by 1 base, leaving 6 bases between them. This CDR3 is built from 11 residues. CDR3 region: CSAANNYGYTF. The CDR3 DNA follows: TGCAGTGCGGCCAATAACTATGGCTACACCTTC.

V and J are TRBV11-2 and TRBJ2-7; possible D gene TRBD2, 6 bases. The germline V gene has CDR1 SGHAT and CDR2 FQNNGV. V gave up 5 bases and J gave up 7 bases, with 12 bases separating them. This CDR3 comprises 12 residues. The CDR3 loop reads CASSHDSGEQYF. In nucleotides, the CDR3 is TGTGCCAGCAGCCACGACAGCGGGGAGCAGTACTTC.

J is TRBJ1-5 and V is TRBV7-9; D gene uncertain. The germline CDR1 and CDR2 sequences are SEHNR and FQNEAQ (reference sequence). The V end lost 3 bases, the J end lost 5 bases, and 5 bases lay between the germline ends. This CDR3 has 12 amino acids. This CDR3 is CASSLGYQPQHF. CDR3 coding DNA: TGTGCCAGCAGCTTGGGGTATCAGCCCCAGCATTTT.